A single sample is the source of the 13 T cell receptor beta chains below, sequenced in a study of shared clonotypes between healthy human individuals. TCRdb's copy holds only in-frame clones and misses some; the assay was immunoSEQ multiplex PCR. The table shows some 1,400,000 clones, with approximately 96% occurring only once. Sequences were obtained from naive CD4+ T cells sorted from blood. As for subset: CD45RA+ positively selected. The receptors derive from a young man in good health.

The rearrangement links TRBV10-1 to TRBJ1-5; D perhaps matches TRBD1 (5 bases). Germline values: CDR1 WNHNN, CDR2 SYGVQD (reference sequence). The CDR3 contains 13 residues. With 6 bases removed from V and 3 bases from J, the gap between germline ends came to 9 bases. The chain's CDR3 is CASSGDVNQPQHF. CDR3 DNA sequence: TGCGCCAGCAGCGGGGACGTCAATCAGCCCCAGCATTTT.

This sequence joins TRBV14 and TRBJ2-7, with D perhaps TRBD2 (6 bases). CDR3 size: 15 residues. Germline V gene lookup returns CDR1 SGHDN and CDR2 FVKESK. Trimming pared 0 bases from V and 2 bases from J, leaving 11 bases between. The CDR3 loop reads CASSQEGGVAYEQYF. CDR3 bases: TGTGCCAGCAGCCAAGAGGGGGGAGTTGCCTACGAGCAGTACTTC. Full variable domain (outside the CDR3, taken from reference TRBV14 and TRBJ2-7): EAGVTQFPSHSVIEKGQTVTLRCDPISGHDNLYWYRRVMGKEIKFLLHFVKESKQDESGMPNNRFLAERTGGTYSTLKVQPAELEDSGVYFCASSQEGGVAYEQYFGPGTRLTVT.

The chain carries TRBV2 and TRBJ2-5; possible D gene TRBD1, 5 bases. CDR1 is SNHLY, CDR2 FYNNEI, per germline. Trimming pared 3 bases from V and 9 bases from J, leaving 20 bases between. This CDR3 contains 15 residues. CDR3 nucleotides: TGTGCCAGCAGTGATTCTGGGGCTCCCTTGAAGGCCCAGTACTTC. It encodes CASSDSGAPLKAQYF. Filled out from reference TRBV2 and TRBJ2-5, the complete variable domain reads EPEVTQTPSHQVTQMGQEVILRCVPISNHLYFYWYRQILGQKVEFLVSFYNNEISEKSEIFDDQFSVERPDGSNFTLKIRSTKLEDSAMYFCASSDSGAPLKAQYFGPGTRLLVL.

The J gene is TRBJ2-1, the V gene TRBV2, with TRBD1 matching 8 bases. Trimming cost V 3 bases and J 9 bases; bases outside gene matches: 10. This CDR3 is 15 amino acids long. Germline V gives CDR1 SNHLY, CDR2 FYNNEI. This CDR3 is CASSEDRAPLGEQFF. CDR3 coding DNA: TGTGCCAGCAGTGAGGACAGGGCTCCCTTAGGTGAGCAGTTCTTC. The whole variable domain, remainder taken from reference TRBV2 and TRBJ2-1, is EPEVTQTPSHQVTQMGQEVILRCVPISNHLYFYWYRQILGQKVEFLVSFYNNEISEKSEIFDDQFSVERPDGSNFTLKIRSTKLEDSAMYFCASSEDRAPLGEQFFGPGTRLTVL.

V and J are TRBV28 and TRBJ2-1; maybe TRBD2 (7 bases). CDR3 size: 16 residues. The V gene's germline CDR1 is MDHEN and CDR2 SYDVKM. Trimming left V 2 bases short and J 8 bases short, with 19 bases between. CDR3 loop: CASSLVRGALADEQFF. For the CDR3, the DNA is TGTGCCAGCAGTTTAGTCCGGGGGGCTCTGGCCGATGAGCAGTTCTTC.

The chain carries TRBV5-1 and TRBJ1-2, with a possible D match to TRBD1 (5 bases). The V gene's germline CDR1 is SGHRS and CDR2 YFSETQ. The ends were cut back, 0 bases at V and 6 bases at J, with 12 bases in the middle. This CDR3 contains 14 residues. The CDR3 DNA follows: TGCGCCAGCAGCTTGGCCCAGGGTAAAGATGGCTACACCTTC. Translating gives CASSLAQGKDGYTF.

The V gene is TRBV11-2, the J gene TRBJ1-3; D remains unclear. The germline V gene encodes CDR1 SGHAT and CDR2 FQNNGV. The CDR3 covers 14 residues. Trimming pared 5 bases from V and 2 bases from J, leaving 10 bases between. The CDR3 spells CASSQASAGNTIYF. Written as DNA, the CDR3 is TGTGCCAGCAGCCAAGCATCAGCTGGAAACACCATATATTTT.

This chain uses TRBV6-5 with TRBJ1-1; D is unresolved. V lost 8 bases and J 2 bases, leaving 12 bases between the germline ends. This CDR3 contains 13 residues. Per the germline V gene, CDR1 is MNHEY and CDR2 is SVGAGI. Here the CDR3 reads CASLRTANTEAFF. Written as DNA, the CDR3 is TGTGCCAGCCTTCGTACAGCCAACACTGAAGCTTTCTTT.

The J gene is TRBJ1-2, the V gene TRBV7-9; D gene unclear. The CDR3 is 17 amino acids. V gave up 1 base and J gave up 0 bases, with 15 bases separating them. Germline values: CDR1 SEHNR, CDR2 FQNEAQ (reference sequence). CDR3 sequence reads: CASSLDAGGVANYGYTF. The CDR3 region has the DNA TGTGCCAGCAGCTTAGACGCGGGAGGCGTAGCTAACTATGGCTACACCTTC.

This chain joins TRBV10-1 and TRBJ2-1, with D perhaps matching TRBD2 (5 bases). The V gene's germline CDR1 is WNHNN and CDR2 SYGVQD (reference sequence). The CDR3 is 16 residues long. Trimming stripped 6 bases from V and 7 bases from J, with 22 bases between. CDR3: CASSLAPGLKGNEQFF. The CDR3 coding sequence is TGCGCCAGCAGCCTAGCACCGGGCCTAAAAGGGAATGAGCAGTTCTTC.

This clone was observed a single time. The chain carries TRBV21-1 and TRBJ2-4; TRBD1 is the table's D call, not checked against the DNA. TRBV21-1 is described as a pseudogene. The CDR3 loop spans 14 amino acids. The CDR3 DNA is TGTGCCAGCAGCAATAGGGGACATCGAAAGGTTCAGTACTTC. Translating it yields CASSNRGHRKVQYF.

The J gene is TRBJ2-7, the V gene TRBV7-9, with 8 bases matching TRBD1. CDR3 length: 14 amino acids. The germline V gene has CDR1 SEHNR and CDR2 FQNEAQ (reference sequence). J gave up 6 bases and V 6 bases, and 10 bases lay outside the gene matches. CDR3 nucleotide sequence: TGTGCCAGCAGGACCGGGGCAGGGGGCGTCGAGCAGTACTTC. It is translated as CASRTGAGGVEQYF.

This clone was recorded once. The V call is TRBV10-3, the J call TRBJ2-1; D possibly corresponds to TRBD1 (6 bases). Per germline, CDR1 ENHRY and CDR2 SYGVKD. Trimming took off 3 bases at V and 9 bases at J, with 12 bases between the two ends. The CDR3 length is 13 residues. CDR3 sequence (DNA): TGTGCCATCAGTGACACAGGGTCCGGTGAGCAGTTCTTC. Translated: CAISDTGSGEQFF.